This T cell receptor beta chain was captured in a study of Tregs in tolerant kidney transplant recipients. The CDR3 length is 15 residues. Per germline, CDR1 MNHEY and CDR2 SMNVEV (reference sequence). The protocol was immunoSEQ multiplex PCR, while the TCRdb copy is restricted to in-frame clones and leaves out a portion. Here the sample spans 75,000 to 80,000 clones, about 91% being singletons. Concerning this clone: The target antigen is unknown. Relative to the germline gene, one junction end is altered; a read error may explain this.

Study-wide results and caveats: Antigen-driven expansion was suggested because donor-specific Tregs expanded more than all Tregs in tolerant patients. Expanding Tregs on activated donor B cells appeared to best identify donor-specific TCRbeta clones.

CD4+CD25+CD127- Tregs, CD4+CD25- non-Tregs, CD4 and CD8 cells were sorted. Thawed PBMCs were rested overnight at 37°C with 200 to 250 IU/ml IL-2 before regulatory T cell sorting. The sequencing here drew on Tregs from blood, taken before the transplant. The TCR was taken from a human donor who received a combined kidney and bone marrow transplant. The chain has TRBV27 and TRBJ1-2, with TRBD1 identical over 7 bases. CDR3 sequence reads: CASSGGGQINYGYAF. The CDR3 bases are TGTGCCAGCAGTGGAGGGGGACAGATTAACTATGGCTACGCCTTC.